Reported below is one T cell receptor beta chain. Trimming cost V 4 bases and J 2 bases; bases outside gene matches: 7. The CDR3 sequence is 15 residues long. Germline CDR1 and CDR2: SNHLY and FYNNEI. The record originates from a study of blood T cell repertoires in COVID-19. The assay was immunoSEQ multiplex PCR, and TCRdb's table has in-frame clones only and misses some. Of around 220,000 clones in the sample, roughly 80% are singletons; the top ten hold about 10%. V is TRBV2 and J is TRBJ1-2; 7 bases agree with TRBD1. What was sequenced was peripheral blood. The receptor comes from a woman aged 80 or over with acute or convalescent COVID-19. The CDR3 DNA sequence: TGTGCCAGCAGTGTAAACGGACAGGCCAACTATGGCTACACCTTC. Translating it yields CASSVNGQANYGYTF.